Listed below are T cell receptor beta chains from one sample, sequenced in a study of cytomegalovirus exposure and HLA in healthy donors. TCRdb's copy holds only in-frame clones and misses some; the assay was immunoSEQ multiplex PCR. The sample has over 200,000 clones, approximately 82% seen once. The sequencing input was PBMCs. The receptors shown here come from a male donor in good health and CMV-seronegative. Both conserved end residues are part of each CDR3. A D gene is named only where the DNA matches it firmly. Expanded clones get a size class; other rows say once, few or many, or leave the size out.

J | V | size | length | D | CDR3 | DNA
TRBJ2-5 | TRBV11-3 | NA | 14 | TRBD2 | CASSLETSGSEQYF | TGTGCCAGCAGCTTAGAGACTAGCGGGAGTGAGCAGTACTTC
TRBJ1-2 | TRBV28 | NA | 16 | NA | CASRTGTKVSNYGYTF | TGTGCCAGCAGGACCGGGACAAAAGTATCTAACTATGGCTACACCTTC
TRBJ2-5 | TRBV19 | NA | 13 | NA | CASSMQGLETQYF | TGTGCCAGTAGTATGCAGGGGTTGGAGACCCAGTACTTC
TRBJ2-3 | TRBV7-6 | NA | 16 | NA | CASSLEAGYDTDTQYF | TGTGCCAGCAGCTTAGAGGCGGGATACGACACAGATACGCAGTATTTT
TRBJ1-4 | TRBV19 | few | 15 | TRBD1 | CASSKPGQWVEKLFF | TGTGCCAGTAGTAAACCGGGACAGTGGGTTGAAAAACTGTTTTTT
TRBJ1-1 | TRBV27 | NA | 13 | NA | CASSLGGQTEAFF | TGTGCCAGCAGTTTAGGCGGCCAGACTGAAGCTTTCTTT
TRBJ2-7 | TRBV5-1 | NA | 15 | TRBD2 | CASSLVTGGSYEQYF | TGCGCCAGCAGCTTGGTGACGGGGGGCTCCTACGAGCAGTACTTC
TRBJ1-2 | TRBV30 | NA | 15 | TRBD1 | CAWSSTGIVNYGYTF | TGTGCCTGGAGTTCGACAGGGATCGTGAACTATGGCTACACCTTC
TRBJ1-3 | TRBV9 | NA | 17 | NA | CASSPTGGTSSGNTIYF | TGTGCCAGCAGCCCTACCGGGGGGACGAGCTCTGGAAACACCATATATTTT
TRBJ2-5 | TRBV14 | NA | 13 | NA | CASSRARVETQYF | TGTGCCAGCAGCCGGGCGAGGGTAGAGACCCAGTACTTC